The next 8 T cell receptor beta chains were all read from a single sample in a study of T cells in Graves' hyperthyroidism and ophthalmopathy. Researchers took RNA transcripts and amplified the TCR beta CDR3 regions from them. In the first-round RT-PCR of the TCR CDR3, the HTBI primer set was used. One entry per CDR3 protein, called by TCRdb with MiXCR from the multiplex PCR reads. The sample has around 440,000 distinct CDR3 sequences, 15% to 17% seen once; the top ten hold about 7.7%. What was sequenced was blood. The source of these receptors is a woman aged 18-35 years with Graves' hyperthyroidism.

In this sample, this clonotype turned up many times. This chain links TRBV3-1 with TRBJ1-4; D gene uncertain. Germline loops: CDR1 LGHDT, CDR2 YNNKEL (reference sequence). The CDR3 runs to 15 residues. V dropped 0 bases and J dropped 6 bases, with 11 bases sitting between them. Here the CDR3 reads CASSQESEGDEKLFF. CDR3 sequence (DNA): TGTGCCAGCAGCCAAGAATCGGAAGGAGATGAAAAACTGTTTTTT.

This clonotype has a handful of counts. V usage is TRBV7-8 and J usage is TRBJ1-1, with D unresolved. Trimming removed 2 bases at V and 4 bases at J, with 17 bases between. Germline values: CDR1 SGHVS, CDR2 FQNEAQ. The CDR3 loop spans 16 amino acids. DNA for the CDR3: TGTGCCAGCAGCTTATCGGCCCCTTCTCCGTTCACTGAAGCTTTCTTT. It codes for CASSLSAPSPFTEAFF. The full variable domain, its missing parts supplied by reference TRBV7-8 and TRBJ1-1, is GAGVSQSPRYKVAKRGQDVALRCDPISGHVSLFWYQQALGQGPEFLTYFQNEAQLDKSGLPSDRFFAERPEGSVSTLKIQRTQQEDSAVYLCASSLSAPSPFTEAFFGQGTRLTVV.

This clonotype appeared many times. The chain has TRBV5-1 and TRBJ1-1; 8 bases are a match to TRBD1. V trimming: 2 bases; J trimming: 5 bases; junction bases outside the gene matches: 5. This CDR3 comprises 14 residues. Germline CDR1 and CDR2: SGHRS and YFSETQ. CDR3 residues: CASSFLDRETEAFF. CDR3 bases: TGCGCCAGCAGCTTTCTGGACAGGGAAACTGAAGCTTTCTTT.

This clonotype was counted between two and nine times. V gene TRBV6-1 combines with J gene TRBJ2-4; 8 positions agree with TRBD1. V was clipped by 5 bases and J by 6 bases; unmatched bases: 9. The germline CDR1 and CDR2 sequences are MNHNS and SASEGT. The CDR3 extends over 15 amino acids. The CDR3 is CASSNPDRGLNIQYF. In nucleotides, the CDR3 is TGTGCCAGCAGTAACCCTGACAGGGGACTAAACATTCAGTACTTC.

This clonotype was detected many times. The chain has TRBV5-6 and TRBJ1-6; D gene unclear. Trimming took off 5 bases at V and 8 bases at J, with 17 bases between the two ends. The CDR3 consists of 15 residues. Per the germline V gene, CDR1 is SGHDT and CDR2 is YYEEEE. The CDR3 sequence is CASRDGLGTHSPLHF. The DNA for the CDR3 is TGTGCCAGCAGGGACGGACTCGGAACCCATTCACCCCTCCACTTT.

This clonotype was picked up many times. The chain combines TRBV3-1 with TRBJ2-7, with D hard to call. The CDR3 consists of 13 residues. V lost 0 bases and J lost 8, with 11 bases in between. Germline CDR1 is LGHDT and CDR2 is YNNKEL (reference sequence). The CDR3 spells CASSQDILSQQYF. The CDR3 nucleotides read TGTGCCAGCAGCCAAGATATTTTATCGCAGCAGTACTTC.

This clonotype was recorded at least ten times. The chain is built from TRBV2 and TRBJ2-7, with TRBD2 identical over 11 bases. The CDR3 runs to 17 residues. Germline V gives CDR1 SNHLY, CDR2 FYNNEI. The trim removed 2 bases at V and 4 bases at J, leaving 10 bases unmatched. The CDR3 sequence is CASSENPGLAVGYEQYF. CDR3 nucleotide sequence: TGTGCCAGCAGTGAAAACCCGGGACTAGCGGTAGGATACGAGCAGTACTTC.

The rearrangement links TRBV7-9 to TRBJ2-1, with 11 bases matching TRBD2. Germline lookup yields CDR1 SEHNR and CDR2 FQNEAQ (reference sequence). The CDR3 sequence is 17 residues long. Trimming cost V 2 bases and J 4 bases; bases outside gene matches: 7. DNA for the CDR3: TGTGCCAGCAGCTTAAAAGCCGGACTAGCGGGTTACAATGAGCAGTTCTTC. Its translation is CASSLKAGLAGYNEQFF.